One sample yielded the 12 T cell receptor beta chains listed below, sequenced in a study of T cell clonality in common variable immunodeficiency. Findings and limits, study-wide: Reportedly, TCR beta sequences from common variable immunodeficiency showed fewer deletions and N-nucleotide insertions.

The antigens for these receptors are not known. Repertoires were generated with immunoSEQ multiplex PCR, while TCRdb's copy carries only in-frame clones and drops some. The specimen has just over 25,000 clones, none found just once. The sequencing input was peripheral blood mononuclear cells. The receptors here all came from a human donor with common variable immunodeficiency.

The table lists this clone with a few counts. Read coverage stops 3 residues before the CDR3 terminus; the germline J gene supplies the remainder. V is TRBV6-2 or TRBV6-3 and J is TRBJ1-6; 8 bases map to TRBD1. The CDR3 loop spans 14 amino acids. V shed 5 bases, J shed 5 bases, and the junction held 2 bases outside the gene matches. CDR1 is MNHEY and CDR2 is SVGEGT in the germline V gene. CDR3 bases read: TGTGCCAGCAGTAACAGGGGGAATAATTCACCC. Its translation is CASSNRGNNSP. In full, the CDR3 reads CASSNRGNNSPLHF.

A few counts support this clone. The read ends 3 residues before the CDR3 terminus; that terminus is restored from the germline J gene. The chain recombines TRBV7-2 with TRBJ1-6; 9 positions match TRBD1. Looked up from germline, CDR1 is SGHTA and CDR2 is FQGNSA. The trim removed 4 bases at V and 9 bases at J, leaving 4 bases unmatched. This CDR3 has 14 residues. The CDR3 sequence is CASSSTGGGSPLHF. The CDR3 bases that were read are TGTGCCAGCAGCTCGACAGGGGGGGGTTCACCC.

This clone has a count of ten or more. The CDR3 extends 3 residues past the end of the read, so its final part is completed from the germline J gene. The rearrangement uses TRBV7-3 and TRBJ2-3; 7 bases are a match to TRBD2. Per germline, CDR1 SGHTA and CDR2 FQGTGA. V shed 5 bases and J 4 bases; nucleotides not matched to a gene: 6. The CDR3 extends over 14 amino acids. The CDR3 DNA, read in part, is TGTGCCAGCAGCCTCAGCGGGATCGCAGATACG. It encodes CASSLSGIADT. The whole CDR3 sequence is CASSLSGIADTQYF.

This clone was counted many times. The CDR3 end lies 3 residues beyond the end of the read and is filled in from the germline J gene. The chain links TRBV2 to TRBJ1-6, with D uncertain. The V gene's germline CDR1 is SNHLY and CDR2 FYNNEI. V gave up 8 bases and J gave up 7 bases, with 12 bases separating them. This CDR3 has 13 residues. The CDR3 bases that were read are TGTGCCAGCTCGGGTGTTGCGAATTCACCC. It yields the protein CASSGVANSP. The whole CDR3 sequence reads CASSGVANSPLHF. Full variable domain (rest looked up from reference TRBV2 and TRBJ1-6): EPEVTQTPSHQVTQMGQEVILRCVPISNHLYFYWYRQILGQKVEFLVSFYNNEISEKSEIFDDQFSVERPDGSNFTLKIRSTKLEDSAMYFCASSGVANSPLHFGNGTRLTVT.

This clone was recorded at least ten times. The read comes to an end 3 residues before the CDR3 does, leaving the germline J gene to fill in the end. J is TRBJ2-7 and V is TRBV20-1, with 9 bases aligning to TRBD1. Germline V gives CDR1 DFQATT, CDR2 SNEGSKA (reference sequence). After removal of 1 base from V and 6 bases from J, the junction contained 10 bases not matched to a gene. This CDR3 has 15 amino acids. Partial CDR3 DNA: TGCAGTGCTAGAGGACTTGGACAGGGGACTGTCGAG. Translating it yields CSARGLGQGTVE. The whole CDR3 reads CSARGLGQGTVEQYF.

In regard to this clone: The read comes to an end 3 residues before the CDR3 does, leaving the germline J gene to fill in the end. The chain links TRBV5-4 to TRBJ2-5, with 8 nucleotides matching TRBD1. J gave up 5 bases and V 4 bases, and 10 bases lay outside the gene matches. The germline V gene has CDR1 SGHNT and CDR2 YYREEE (reference sequence). The CDR3 covers 15 residues. Incomplete CDR3 DNA: TGTGCCAGCAGCGAAGAGGACAGGGTCGGGGAGACC. Amino acids: CASSEEDRVGET. The whole CDR3 protein reads CASSEEDRVGETQYF.

A word on this clone: Coverage ceases 3 residues before the CDR3 finishes, and the germline J gene fills in the end. The chain uses TRBV6-2 or TRBV6-3 and TRBJ1-6; a weak D match, TRBD1 (5 bases). The germline V and J ends were trimmed by 4 bases and 7 bases, with 5 bases remaining between them. The CDR3 runs to 12 residues. Germline CDR1 MNHEY, CDR2 SVGEGT. The CDR3: CASSWTNSPLHF. CDR3 bases read: TGTGCCAGCAGTTGGACAAATTCACCC.

This clone was found a few times. Sequencing ends 3 residues short of the CDR3 end; the germline J gene provides the rest. The J gene is TRBJ2-4, the V gene TRBV11-2, with D perhaps TRBD1 (5 bases). The CDR3 consists of 15 residues. V was clipped by 3 bases and J by 0 bases, with 9 bases between them. Germline CDR1 and CDR2: SGHAT and FQNNGV. CDR3 bases read: TGTGCCAGCAGCTTTGACAGCTTAGCCAAAAACATT. Translation gives CASSFDSLAKNI. The full CDR3 protein is CASSFDSLAKNIQYF.

This clone was detected a few times. The read stops 3 residues short of the end of the CDR3; the missing end is completed from the germline J gene. The chain employs TRBV20-1 and TRBJ1-5, with unresolved D. The CDR3 runs to 13 residues. The germline V gene has CDR1 DFQATT and CDR2 SNEGSKA (reference sequence). V was shortened by 2 bases and J by 1 base, with 6 bases between the two germline ends. CDR3 in amino acids: CSARSTSNQPQHF. The CDR3 DNA, read in part, is TGCAGTGCTAGATCTACGAGCAATCAGCCC.

About this clone: Read coverage stops 3 residues before the CDR3 terminus; the germline J gene supplies the remainder. The chain links TRBV2 to TRBJ2-7; 10 bases line up with TRBD2. Germline V lookup: CDR1 SNHLY, CDR2 FYNNEI. With V trimmed by 6 bases and J by 4 bases, 12 bases remained unmatched. This CDR3 comprises 16 residues. CDR3 DNA, as far as it was read: TGTGCCAGCAGACCCATTAGCGGGGGGATATCATACGAG. Protein sequence: CASRPISGGISYE. The full CDR3 is CASRPISGGISYEQYF.

This clone appeared a few times. With the read ending 3 residues before the CDR3 end, the germline J gene is used to fill in that end. The chain uses TRBV7-9 and TRBJ2-1; 7 positions match TRBD1. CDR1 and CDR2 (germline): SEHNR, FQNEAQ (reference sequence). This CDR3 spans 15 amino acids. The ends lost 3 bases at V and 9 bases at J; junction bases unmatched: 11. This CDR3 is CASSFSGQGVFEQFF. The covered CDR3 bases are TGTGCCAGCAGCTTCTCGGGGCAGGGGGTCTTTGAG.

Many counts were recorded for this clone. The read terminates 3 residues ahead of where the CDR3 ends, so the germline J gene completes it. V is TRBV7-2 and J is TRBJ2-5; possible D gene TRBD2, 6 bases. Trimming shortened V by 1 base and J by 7 bases, and 13 bases separated the two germline ends. The length of the CDR3 is 14 residues. The germline V gene has CDR1 SGHTA and CDR2 FQGNSA. The CDR3 reads CASSLGRGSGTQYF. CDR3 DNA, as far as it was read: TGTGCCAGCAGCTTAGGGCGGGGTTCGGGGACC.